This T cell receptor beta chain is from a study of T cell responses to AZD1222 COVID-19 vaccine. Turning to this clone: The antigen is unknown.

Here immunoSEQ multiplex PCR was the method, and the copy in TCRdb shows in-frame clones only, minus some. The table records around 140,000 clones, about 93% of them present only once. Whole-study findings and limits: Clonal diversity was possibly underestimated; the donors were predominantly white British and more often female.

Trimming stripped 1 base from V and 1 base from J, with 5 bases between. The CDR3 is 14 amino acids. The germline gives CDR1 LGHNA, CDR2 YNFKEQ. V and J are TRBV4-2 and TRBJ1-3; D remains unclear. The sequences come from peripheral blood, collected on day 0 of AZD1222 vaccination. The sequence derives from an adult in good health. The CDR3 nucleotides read TGTGCCAGCAGCCAAGTCAGGTCTGGAAACACCATATATTTT. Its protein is CASSQVRSGNTIYF.